This T cell receptor beta chain was profiled in a study of shared clonotypes between healthy human individuals. Study information: Donors had three CD4 naive, three CD4 memory, two CD8 naive and one CD8 memory plate apiece. The study, taken as a whole, reports: A generally larger estimated richness was seen in naive subsets than in memory subsets.

Libraries were prepared by immunoSEQ multiplex PCR; TCRdb keeps only in-frame clonotypes and omits some of them. Among some 1,400,000 clones, approximately 97% were seen once, and the ten largest hold about 1%. In this sample, this clone turned up a few times. Antigen unknown. This CDR3 has 13 amino acids. Between the trimmed V and J ends, which lost 4 bases and 6 bases, there was a span of 11 bases. Looked up from germline, CDR1 is SGHRS and CDR2 is YFSETQ. Sequencing used naive CD4+ T cells sorted from blood. The subset here: CD45RA+ positively selected. The rearrangement uses TRBV5-1 and TRBJ2-1, with D tentatively TRBD2 (6 bases). The origin of this receptor is a man aged 25 to 40 in good health. The CDR3 loop is CASSDGTPNEQFF. In nucleotides, the CDR3 is TGCGCCAGCAGCGACGGGACTCCCAATGAGCAGTTCTTC.